This T cell receptor (beta chain) was sequenced during a study of long-term antiretroviral therapy in people with HIV. Version v3.0 of the immunoSEQ assay ran at survey level. The protocol was immunoSEQ multiplex PCR, while the TCRdb copy is restricted to in-frame clones and leaves out a portion. The repertoire holds around 29,000 clones, with roughly 93% as singletons. The V and J ends lost 2 bases and 3 bases respectively, with 16 bases between them. Germline V gene data show CDR1 as SNHLY and CDR2 as FYNNEI. CDR3 length: 16 amino acids. The rearrangement links TRBV2 to TRBJ1-2, with a weak D call TRBD1 (6 bases). Sequenced here: unsorted PBMCs, sampled approximately 6.5 years after starting antiretroviral therapy. This clonotype was obtained from a woman in her 40s with HIV. This chain's CDR3 is CASSEMGQGTYYGYTF. In DNA, the CDR3 is TGTGCCAGCAGTGAAATGGGGCAGGGGACTTACTATGGCTACACCTTC.